The present entry profiles one T cell receptor (beta chain) with its context. Its antigen is as yet unknown. These data are taken from a study of blood T cells in healthy people across ages. Overall study findings and caveats: Long-lived donors carried more naive CD4+ cells and greater diversity than aged donors. The unknown donor CMV status may have confounded expanded clonotype changes.

Trimming removed 8 bases at V and 1 base at J, with 9 bases between. The CDR3 runs to 12 residues. Germline loops: CDR1 SGHRS, CDR2 YFSETQ. A second about 6 to 12 cycle PCR used barcoded and J-beta primers. TCRdb redid the calling of the 5' RACE reads with MiXCR, one entry per CDR3 protein. The sample holds over 1,200,000 distinct CDR3 sequences, approximately 59% seen once. The V and J genes are TRBV5-1 and TRBJ1-1; D is uncertain. The source of this sequence is a man younger than 35 in good health. The specimen sequenced was blood. CDR3 nucleotide sequence: TGCGCCAGTAGGGAACAGAACACTGAAGCTTTCTTT. Its protein is CASREQNTEAFF.